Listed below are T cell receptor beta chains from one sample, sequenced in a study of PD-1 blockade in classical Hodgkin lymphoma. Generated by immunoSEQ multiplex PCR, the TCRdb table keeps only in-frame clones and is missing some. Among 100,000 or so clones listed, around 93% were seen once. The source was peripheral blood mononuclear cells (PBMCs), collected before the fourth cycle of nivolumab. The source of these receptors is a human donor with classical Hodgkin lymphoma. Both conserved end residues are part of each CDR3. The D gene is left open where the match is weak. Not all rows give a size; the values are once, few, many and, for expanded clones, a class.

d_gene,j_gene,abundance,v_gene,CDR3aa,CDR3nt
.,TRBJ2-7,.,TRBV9,CASSVGRSSYEQYF,TGTGCCAGCAGCGTAGGCCGGAGCTCCTACGAGCAGTACTTC
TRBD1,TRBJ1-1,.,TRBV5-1,CASSFGTGTLNTEAFF,TGCGCCAGCAGCTTTGGGACAGGGACTTTGAACACTGAAGCTTTCTTT
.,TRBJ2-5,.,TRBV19,CASSPGVEKTQYF,TGTGCCAGTAGTCCAGGGGTGGAGAAGACCCAGTACTTC
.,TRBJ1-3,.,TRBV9,CASSVEGLLGDTIYF,TGTGCCAGCAGCGTAGAGGGGCTCCTCGGGGACACCATATATTTT
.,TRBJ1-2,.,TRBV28,CASSWADRYYGYTF,TGTGCCAGCAGTTGGGCGGACAGATACTATGGCTACACCTTC
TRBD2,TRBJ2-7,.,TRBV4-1,CASSQDPSGSSYEQYF,TGCGCCAGCAGCCAAGATCCTAGCGGGAGCTCCTACGAGCAGTACTTC
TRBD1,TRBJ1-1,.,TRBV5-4,CASSTKTGADTEAFF,TGTGCCAGCAGCACCAAGACAGGGGCTGACACTGAAGCTTTCTTT
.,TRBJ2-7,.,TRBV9,CASSVGGGGPYRGEQYF,TGTGCCAGCAGCGTAGGAGGGGGAGGGCCGTATCGTGGAGAGCAGTACTTC
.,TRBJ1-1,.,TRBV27,CASSLSAGAMNTEAFF,TGTGCCAGCAGTTTATCGGCAGGGGCTATGAACACTGAAGCTTTCTTT
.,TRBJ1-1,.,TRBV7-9,CASSLRGRGQNTEAFF,TGTGCCAGCAGTTTGCGCGGCAGGGGCCAGAACACTGAAGCTTTCTTT
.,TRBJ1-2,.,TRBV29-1,CSVEDQSGTNYGYTF,TGCAGCGTTGAAGATCAGTCAGGGACAAACTATGGCTACACCTTC
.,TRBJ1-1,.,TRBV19,CASTPPQGAPEAFF,TGTGCCAGTACTCCGCCCCAGGGCGCGCCTGAAGCTTTCTTT
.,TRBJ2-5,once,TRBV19,CASSPGFVRETQYF,TGTGCCAGTTCCCCAGGTTTTGTCAGAGAGACCCAGTACTTC
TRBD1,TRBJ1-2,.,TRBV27,CASSFYRQGGGYTF,TGTGCCAGCAGTTTTTACAGACAGGGGGGTGGCTACACCTTC
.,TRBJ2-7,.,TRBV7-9,CASTTQGGRYEQYF,TGTGCCAGCACGACACAGGGGGGGAGGTACGAGCAGTACTTC
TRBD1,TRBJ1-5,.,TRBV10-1,CASSLGGTGYQPQHF,TGCGCCAGCAGTTTAGGCGGGACAGGCTATCAGCCCCAGCATTTT
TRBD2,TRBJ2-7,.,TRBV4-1,CASSQDREGHYEQYF,TGCGCCAGCAGCCAAGATAGGGAGGGCCACTACGAGCAGTACTTC
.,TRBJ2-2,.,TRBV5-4,CASSLGLAGELFF,TGTGCCAGCAGCTTGGGACTAGCCGGGGAGCTGTTTTTT
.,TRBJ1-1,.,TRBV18,CASSLQRNTEAFF,TGTGCCAGCTCACTACAGAGAAACACTGAAGCTTTCTTT
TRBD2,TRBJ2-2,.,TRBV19,CASSFRLAGDVGELFF,TGTGCCAGTAGCTTTAGACTAGCGGGAGACGTCGGGGAGCTGTTTTTT
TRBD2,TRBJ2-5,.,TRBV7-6,CASSLIGSSGHQETQYF,TGTGCCAGCAGCTTAATCGGGTCTAGCGGACACCAAGAGACCCAGTACTTC
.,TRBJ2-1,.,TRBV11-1,CASRSGQNNEQFF,TGTGCCAGCAGGTCCGGACAAAACAATGAGCAGTTCTTC
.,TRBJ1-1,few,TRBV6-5,CASRITGTANTEAFF,TGTGCCAGCAGAATCACCGGGACGGCGAACACTGAAGCTTTCTTT
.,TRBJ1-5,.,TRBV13,CASSLGQAGNQPQHF,TGTGCCAGCAGCTTAGGGCAGGCGGGCAATCAGCCCCAGCATTTT
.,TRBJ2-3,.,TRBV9,CASSSRTTSTDTQYF,TGTGCCAGCAGCTCTCGGACTACCAGCACAGATACGCAGTATTTT
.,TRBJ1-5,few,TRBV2,CASSERTYSNQPQHF,TGTGCCAGCAGTGAAAGGACATATAGCAATCAGCCCCAGCATTTT
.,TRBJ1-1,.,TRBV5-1,CASSRIGQNTEAFF,TGCGCCAGCAGCCGGATTGGACAGAACACTGAAGCTTTCTTT
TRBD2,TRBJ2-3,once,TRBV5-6,CASSTGLATYTQYF,TGTGCCAGCAGCACGGGACTAGCGACCTATACGCAGTATTTT
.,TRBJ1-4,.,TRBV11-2,CASSLVSNEKLFF,TGTGCCAGCAGCTTAGTTAGTAATGAAAAACTGTTTTTT
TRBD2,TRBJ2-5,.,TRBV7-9,CASSWGGETQYF,TGTGCCAGCAGCTGGGGGGGAGAGACCCAGTACTTC
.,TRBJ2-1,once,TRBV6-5,CASSYGDPSSYNEQFF,TGTGCCAGCAGTTACGGTGATCCAAGCTCCTACAATGAGCAGTTCTTC
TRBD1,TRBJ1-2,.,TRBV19,CASSASSTGDYGYTF,TGTGCCAGTAGTGCTTCATCGACAGGGGACTATGGCTACACCTTC